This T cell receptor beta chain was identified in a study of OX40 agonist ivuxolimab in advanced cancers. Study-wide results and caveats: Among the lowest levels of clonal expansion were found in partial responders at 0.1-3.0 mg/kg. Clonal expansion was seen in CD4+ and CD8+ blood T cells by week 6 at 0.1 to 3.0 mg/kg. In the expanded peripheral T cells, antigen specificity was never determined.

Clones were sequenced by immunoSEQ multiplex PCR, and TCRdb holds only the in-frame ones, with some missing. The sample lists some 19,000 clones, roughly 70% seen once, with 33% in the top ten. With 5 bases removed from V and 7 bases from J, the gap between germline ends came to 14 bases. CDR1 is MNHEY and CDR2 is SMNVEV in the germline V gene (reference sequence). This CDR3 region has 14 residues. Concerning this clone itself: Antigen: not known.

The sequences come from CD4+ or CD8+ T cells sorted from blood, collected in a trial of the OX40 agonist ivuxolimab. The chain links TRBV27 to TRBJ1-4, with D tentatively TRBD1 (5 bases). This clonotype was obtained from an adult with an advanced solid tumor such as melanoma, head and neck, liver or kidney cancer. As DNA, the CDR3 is TGTGCCAGCAGTGCGACCGGGGGGTCTGAAAAACTGTTTTTT. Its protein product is CASSATGGSEKLFF.